The 16 T cell receptor beta chains presented below share a single source sample, sequenced in a study of T cells in Graves' hyperthyroidism and ophthalmopathy. The investigators amplified TCR beta CDR3 regions from RNA transcripts. HTBI primers were employed in a first-round RT-PCR of the TCR CDR3. TCRdb fed the multiplex PCR reads into MiXCR, producing one record per CDR3 protein. The sample holds roughly 100,000 distinct CDR3 sequences, about 50% seen once. The material sequenced was blood. These receptors all come from a man aged 35 to 55 with Graves' hyperthyroidism.

This clonotype was recorded only once. The chain recombines TRBV19 with TRBJ2-3; D is undetermined. The germline gives CDR1 LNHDA, CDR2 SQIVND (reference sequence). Between the trimmed V and J ends, which lost 9 bases and 8 bases, there was a span of 9 bases. This CDR3 is built from 10 residues. The CDR3 is CARAKGTQYF. The DNA of the CDR3 is TGTGCCAGGGCTAAGGGTACGCAGTATTTT.

A word on this clonotype: One end of the junction fails to match germline, which may point to a read error. This chain uses TRBV11-2 with TRBJ2-4, with D perhaps TRBD2 (6 bases). The CDR3 has 16 amino acids. The germline CDR1 and CDR2 sequences are SGHAT and FQNNGV. In DNA, the CDR3 is TGTGCCAGCAGCGTCAGACTAGGCCCAGCCAAAAACATTCAGGACTTC. This sequence encodes CASSVRLGPAKNIQDF.

The rearrangement links TRBV19 to TRBJ1-5; D is perhaps TRBD1 (5 bases). The CDR3 has 13 amino acids. CDR1 and CDR2 (germline): LNHDA, SQIVND (reference sequence). Deletions cut 4 bases from V and 5 bases from J, with 9 bases between. CDR3 in DNA: TGTGCCAGTAGTACCCCAGGGTATCAGCCCCAGCATTTT. This translates into CASSTPGYQPQHF.

The chain joins TRBV27 to TRBJ2-3; TRBD2 agrees at 12 bases. V lost 3 bases to trimming and J lost 3 bases; unmatched junction nucleotides: 7. CDR3 length: 17 residues. The germline V gene has CDR1 MNHEY and CDR2 SMNVEV (reference sequence). Here the CDR3 DNA reads TGTGCCAGCAGTTTTATAAAGGGGACTAGCGGGACAGATACGCAGTATTTT. Translating it yields CASSFIKGTSGTDTQYF.

The V call is TRBV20-1, the J call TRBJ1-1; D gene uncertain. The ends were cut back, 0 bases at V and 5 bases at J, with 7 bases in the middle. The CDR3 has 12 amino acids. The germline V gene encodes CDR1 DFQATT and CDR2 SNEGSKA (reference sequence). CDR3 loop: CSARDLGTEAFF. The CDR3 region has the DNA TGCAGTGCTAGAGATTTGGGGACTGAAGCTTTCTTT.

This chain links TRBV25-1 with TRBJ1-1; unclear D gene. Trimming pared 6 bases from V and 4 bases from J, leaving 12 bases between. Germline assignment: CDR1 MGHDK and CDR2 SYGVNS. The length of the CDR3 is 13 residues. CDR3 residues: CASRPLAGTEAFF. The CDR3 nucleotides are TGTGCCAGCAGGCCGTTAGCGGGCACTGAAGCTTTCTTT.

In regard to this clonotype: A read error may be the cause here, since a much bigger clone is one base away. CDR3 in amino acids: CASSVNREANEKLFF. In DNA form, the CDR3 reads TGCGCCAGCAGCGTGAATCGGGAGGCAAATGAAAAACTGTTTTTT. This rearrangement joins TRBV5-1 to TRBJ1-4, with D unresolved. The V end lost 4 bases, the J end lost 5 bases, and 15 bases lay between the germline ends. There are 15 residues in the CDR3. From germline, CDR1 is SGHRS and CDR2 YFSETQ.

There are many counts of this clonotype. The chain employs TRBV11-3 and TRBJ2-7; TRBD2 is a possible D gene (5 bases). Looked up from germline, CDR1 is SGHNT and CDR2 is YENEEA. The V gene lost 5 bases and the J gene lost 3 bases, with 17 bases spanning the gap. The CDR3 contains 15 residues. In DNA, the CDR3 is TGTGCCAGCAGCAAAGTCACCCCGCGGGTCTACGAGCAGTACTTC. This gives the protein CASSKVTPRVYEQYF.

This clonotype was seen a handful of times. The junction and the germline gene differ at one end; a read error may be behind it. The chain links TRBV10-3 to TRBJ2-4; 7 bases match TRBD1. The germline V gene encodes CDR1 ENHRY and CDR2 SYGVKD. The CDR3 totals 13 residues. Here the CDR3 reads CASSEGAQNIQYF. For the CDR3, the DNA is TGTGCCAGCAGTGAGGGGGCCCAAAACATTCAGTACTTC.

This clonotype occurred many times. This CDR3 is CATVLYNEQFF. The CDR3 bases are TGTGCCACCGTACTCTACAATGAGCAGTTCTTC. This chain connects TRBV6-1 to TRBJ2-1; D unresolved. CDR3 length equals 11 residues. Deletions cut 10 bases from V and 3 bases from J, with 7 bases between. Germline CDR1 reads MNHNS; CDR2 reads SASEGT.

Concerning this clonotype itself: A read error may explain this, as a much larger clone is one base away. This chain joins TRBV7-2 and TRBJ1-2; 9 bases fit TRBD1. The CDR3 runs to 15 residues. Germline V lookup: CDR1 SGHTA, CDR2 FQGNSA. In nucleotides, the CDR3 is TGTGCCAGCAGCCCGGGGACAGGGAATAACTATGACTACACCTTC. This encodes CASSPGTGNNYDYTF.

In this sample, this clonotype turned up a few times. This CDR3 is CASSLVGTGDQPQHF. CDR3 nucleotide sequence: TGTGCCAGCAGCTTAGTGGGGACAGGGGATCAGCCCCAGCATTTT. V usage is TRBV11-2 and J usage is TRBJ1-5, with TRBD1 matching over 10 bases. The CDR3 spans 15 residues. Germline V lookup: CDR1 SGHAT, CDR2 FQNNGV. J gave up 5 bases and V 1 base, and 2 bases lay outside the gene matches.

This clonotype was found a few times. The J gene is TRBJ2-3, the V gene TRBV27, with 8 nucleotides matching TRBD2. This CDR3 is 15 amino acids long. The V gene end was trimmed by 1 base and the J gene end by 1 base; junction bases not matched to a gene: 1. The germline gives CDR1 MNHEY, CDR2 SMNVEV (reference sequence). The CDR3 nucleotides read TGTGCCAGCAGTTTATTCGGGGGGGGCACAGATACGCAGTATTTT. This gives the protein CASSLFGGGTDTQYF.

The genes are TRBV20-1 and TRBJ2-5, with 8 bases matching TRBD1. V lost 3 bases and J lost 5; bases outside the gene matches: 14. Germline-derived CDR1 and CDR2 are DFQATT and SNEGSKA (reference sequence). CDR3 size: 16 residues. The CDR3 is CSARGTGLLASETQYF. The CDR3, as DNA: TGCAGTGCTAGGGGGACAGGACTCCTCGCCAGCGAGACCCAGTACTTC.

To note about this clonotype: The missing conserved phenylalanine or tryptophan at the end of this CDR3 makes a read error likely. The DNA is omitted, as the CDR3 cannot be located on it reliably, and the CDR3 follows TCRdb's listing. The V call is TRBV19, the J call TRBJ2-3; the D call TRBD2 from the table was never checked on the DNA. The CDR3 length equals 8 residues, ends included. Germline V gene sequence: CDR1 LNHDA, CDR2 SQIVND (reference sequence). The CDR3 spells CASKTSGG.

This clonotype was seen many times. This sequence joins TRBV2 and TRBJ2-2; D gene ambiguous. Trimming removed 3 bases at V and 2 bases at J, with 10 bases between. The CDR3 is made up of 15 amino acids. Germline V gene sequence: CDR1 SNHLY, CDR2 FYNNEI. DNA of the CDR3: TGTGCCAGCAGTGAGATCCCAACTAACACCGGGGAGCTGTTTTTT. Translating it yields CASSEIPTNTGELFF.